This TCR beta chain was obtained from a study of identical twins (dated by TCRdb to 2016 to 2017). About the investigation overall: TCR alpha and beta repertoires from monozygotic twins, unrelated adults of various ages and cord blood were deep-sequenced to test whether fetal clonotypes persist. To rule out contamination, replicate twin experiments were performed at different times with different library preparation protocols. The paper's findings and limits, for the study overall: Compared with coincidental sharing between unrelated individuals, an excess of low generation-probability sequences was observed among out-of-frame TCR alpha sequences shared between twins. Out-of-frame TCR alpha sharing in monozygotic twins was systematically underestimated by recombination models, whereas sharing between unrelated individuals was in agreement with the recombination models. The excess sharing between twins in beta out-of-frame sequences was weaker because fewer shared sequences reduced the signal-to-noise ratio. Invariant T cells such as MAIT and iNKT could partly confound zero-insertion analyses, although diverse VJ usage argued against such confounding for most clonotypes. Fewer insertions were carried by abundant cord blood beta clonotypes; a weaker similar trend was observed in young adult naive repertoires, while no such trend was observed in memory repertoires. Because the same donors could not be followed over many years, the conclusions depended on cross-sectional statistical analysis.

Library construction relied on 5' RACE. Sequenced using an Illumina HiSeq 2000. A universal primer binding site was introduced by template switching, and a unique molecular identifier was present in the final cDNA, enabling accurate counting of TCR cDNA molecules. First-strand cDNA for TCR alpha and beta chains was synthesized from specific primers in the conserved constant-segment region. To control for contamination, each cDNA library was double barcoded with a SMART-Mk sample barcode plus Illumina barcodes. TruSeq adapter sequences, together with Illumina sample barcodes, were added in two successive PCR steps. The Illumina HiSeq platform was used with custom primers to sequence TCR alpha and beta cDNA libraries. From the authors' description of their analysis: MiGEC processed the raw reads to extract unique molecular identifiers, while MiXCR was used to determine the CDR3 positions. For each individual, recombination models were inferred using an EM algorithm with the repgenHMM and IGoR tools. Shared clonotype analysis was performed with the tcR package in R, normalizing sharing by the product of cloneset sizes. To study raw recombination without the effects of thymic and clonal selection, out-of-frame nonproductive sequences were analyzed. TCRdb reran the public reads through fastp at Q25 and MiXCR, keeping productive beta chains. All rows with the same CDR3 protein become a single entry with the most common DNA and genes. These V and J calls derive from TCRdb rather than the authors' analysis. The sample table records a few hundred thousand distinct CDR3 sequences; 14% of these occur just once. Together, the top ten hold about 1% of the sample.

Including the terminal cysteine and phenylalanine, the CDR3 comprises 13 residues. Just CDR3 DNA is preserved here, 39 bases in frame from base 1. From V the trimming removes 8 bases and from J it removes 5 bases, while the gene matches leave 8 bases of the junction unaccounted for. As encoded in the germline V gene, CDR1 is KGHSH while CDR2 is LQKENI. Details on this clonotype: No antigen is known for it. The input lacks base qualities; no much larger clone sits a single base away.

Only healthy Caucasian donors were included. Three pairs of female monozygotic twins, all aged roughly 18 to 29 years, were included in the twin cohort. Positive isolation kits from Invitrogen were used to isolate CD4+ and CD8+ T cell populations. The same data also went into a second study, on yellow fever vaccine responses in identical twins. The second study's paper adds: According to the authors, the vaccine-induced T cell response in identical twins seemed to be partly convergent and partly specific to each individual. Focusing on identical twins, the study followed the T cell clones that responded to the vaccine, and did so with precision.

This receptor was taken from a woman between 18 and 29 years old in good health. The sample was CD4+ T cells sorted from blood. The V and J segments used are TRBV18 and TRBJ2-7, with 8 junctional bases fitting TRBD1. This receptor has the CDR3 CASRWTGNNEQYF. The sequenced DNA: TGTGCCAGCAGATGGACAGGGAACAACGAGCAGTACTTC.